This TCR beta chain was recovered during a study of blood T cell repertoires in COVID-19. Original methodology: How many nucleated cells were present was estimated from reference gene primer amplification. The protocol was immunoSEQ multiplex PCR, while the TCRdb copy is restricted to in-frame clones and leaves out a portion. V, J and clone size are taken as reported in that table, and D and trimming were inferred from the DNA itself. Here the sample spans some 31,000 clones, under 80% being singletons. Sequencing used peripheral blood. The receptor's source is a woman in her 70s with active or convalescent COVID-19.

Here the CDR3 reads CASRGRSGELFF. Here the CDR3 DNA reads TGTGCCAGCAGGGGGAGGTCCGGGGAGCTGTTTTTT. The chain is built from TRBV6-6 and TRBJ2-2, with D perhaps TRBD2 (6 bases). The CDR3 is made up of 12 amino acids. Germline V gene data show CDR1 as MNHNY and CDR2 as SVGAGI (reference sequence). Trimming stripped 6 bases from V and 6 bases from J, with 8 bases between.